This T cell receptor (beta chain) was sequenced during a study of T cells in Graves' hyperthyroidism and ophthalmopathy. Study-wide results and caveats: Among clonotypes expanded in thyroid above 0.001, most were also found in blood.

The TCR beta CDR3 regions underwent amplification using RNA transcripts as the source. The HTBI primer set drove a first-round RT-PCR of the TCR CDR3. TCRdb used MiXCR to reprocess the multiplex PCR reads, holding one entry per CDR3 protein. The sample includes 250,000 to 300,000 distinct CDR3 sequences, approximately 13% of them seen just once. The germline gives CDR1 MDHEN, CDR2 SYDVKM. CDR3 length: 14 residues. Comment on this clonotype: The target antigen is unknown. One junction end does not reproduce the germline sequence, and a read error may be involved.

Material: blood. The V call is TRBV28, the J call TRBJ2-2, with D possibly being TRBD2 (5 bases). This receptor was taken from a woman aged 40 to 50 with Graves' hyperthyroidism. DNA of the CDR3: TGTGACAGCAGTACGCGGGTAGGAGCCGGGGAGCTGTTTTTT. It translates to CDSSTRVGAGELFF.